This T cell receptor (beta chain) was recovered during a study of control samples from healthy donors and cancer patients. Profiled with immunoSEQ multiplex PCR; TCRdb holds only in-frame clones, not every one. The table has around 190,000 clones, around 90% seen once; the top ten hold roughly 1.3%. The TCR comes from a woman aged 50 to 60 in good health. The specimen sequenced was blood.

The CDR3 DNA is TGTGCCAGCAGCCAATTCAGGTCCGGCGAGCCCCAGCATTTT. Amino acid sequence: CASSQFRSGEPQHF. V gene TRBV3-1 (or the pseudogene TRBV3-2) combines with J gene TRBJ1-5; D is unresolved. Germline values: CDR1 LGHDT, CDR2 YNNKEL (reference sequence). V shed 2 bases and J shed 8 bases, with 13 bases lying between them. The CDR3 extends over 14 amino acids.